The 25 T cell receptor beta chains presented below share a single source sample, sequenced in a study of blood T cell repertoires in COVID-19. Sequencing used immunoSEQ multiplex PCR; TCRdb keeps in-frame clones, though not all of them. Among about 13,000 clones, over 80% were seen once, and the ten largest hold roughly 5.6%. What was sequenced was peripheral blood. These receptors were taken from a human donor in a cohort sampled during active COVID-19.

This clone has just one count. This chain connects TRBV5-6 to TRBJ2-7, with 8 bases matching TRBD2. After removal of 3 bases from V and 6 bases from J, the junction contained 5 bases not matched to a gene. Germline V lookup: CDR1 SGHDT, CDR2 YYEEEE. The CDR3 consists of 13 residues. The CDR3 DNA reads as TGTGCCAGCAGCTCGGGACTAGTTTCCGAGCAGTACTTC. Residues: CASSSGLVSEQYF.

The gene calls are TRBV27 and TRBJ2-2; 9 bases agree with TRBD2. This CDR3 has 15 amino acids. V lost 6 bases to trimming and J lost 7 bases; unmatched junction nucleotides: 9. Germline CDR1 and CDR2: MNHEY and SMNVEV (reference sequence). The chain's CDR3 is CASRRGLAWVGELFF. The CDR3 region has the DNA TGTGCCAGCAGAAGGGGACTAGCCTGGGTCGGGGAGCTGTTTTTT.

V gene TRBV4-2 combines with J gene TRBJ1-2; the match to TRBD1 covers 11 bases. This CDR3 is 16 amino acids long. Germline trimming cut 0 bases from V and 3 bases from J; bases unmatched to any gene: 3. Germline V CDR1 and CDR2: LGHNA, YNFKEQ. CDR3 in DNA: TGTGCCAGCAGCCAAGAAAGGGACAGGGGGTACTATGGCTACACCTTC. Residues: CASSQERDRGYYGYTF.

For this clone: Other DNA sequences within the sample encode an identical CDR3. V gene TRBV1 combines with J gene TRBJ2-7; the tabulated D call, TRBD1, remains unverified against the DNA. TRBV1 is shown as a pseudogene. There are 16 residues in the CDR3. The CDR3 nucleotides read TGCACCAGCAGCCAAGATCGAGAGACAGGGGGCCACGAGCAGTACTTC. Translated: CTSSQDRETGGHEQYF.

CDR3: CAGHRDRETQYF. CDR3 DNA sequence: TGTGCCGGCCACAGGGATCGAGAGACCCAGTACTTC. The gene calls are TRBV6-5 and TRBJ2-5, with TRBD1 as a possible D gene (6 bases). The V gene's germline CDR1 is MNHEY and CDR2 SVGAGI. The V gene lost 11 bases and the J gene lost 4 bases, with 14 bases spanning the gap. The CDR3 is made up of 12 amino acids.

The chain joins TRBV6-6 to TRBJ2-2; TRBD1 might be the D (6 bases). CDR1 MNHNY and CDR2 SVGAGI come from the germline V gene (reference sequence). The CDR3 covers 14 residues. Trimming pared 10 bases from V and 1 base from J, leaving 13 bases between. The CDR3 here is CATRDTVNTGELFF. The CDR3 DNA follows: TGTGCCACCCGGGACACTGTGAACACCGGGGAGCTGTTTTTT.

The table lists this clone with a few counts. V gene TRBV28 combines with J gene TRBJ1-3; 9 positions agree with TRBD1. V shed 8 bases, J shed 0 bases, and the junction held 11 bases outside the gene matches. The CDR3 has 17 residues. CDR1 is MDHEN, CDR2 SYDVKM, per germline. The CDR3 nucleotides read TGTGCCAGCCGCGCGGGGGACAGGGCCATCTCTGGAAACACCATATATTTT. Translating it yields CASRAGDRAISGNTIYF.

The V call is TRBV11-1, the J call TRBJ2-7, with TRBD2 as a possible D gene (6 bases). Germline CDR1 reads SGHAT; CDR2 reads FQDESV (reference sequence). With 4 bases removed from V and 1 base from J, the gap between germline ends came to 17 bases. The CDR3 spans 16 residues. In DNA, the CDR3 is TGTGCCAGCAGCTGGGCAGGGCGGGATTTTTCCTACGAGCAGTACTTC. It translates to CASSWAGRDFSYEQYF.

The chain has TRBV7-2 and TRBJ2-1; 8 nucleotides match TRBD2. The junction had 17 bases not matched to a gene; V was cut back by 0 bases and J by 4 bases. This CDR3 contains 20 residues. In germline, CDR1 is SGHTA, CDR2 FQGNSA. Here the CDR3 DNA reads TGTGCCAGCAGCTTAGCCGCCGGGGGAGGGGGACTAGGGAGTTACAATGAGCAGTTCTTC. It specifies CASSLAAGGGGLGSYNEQFF.

The chain has TRBV12-3 or TRBV12-4 and TRBJ1-1; D is perhaps TRBD1 (5 bases). Trimming took off 6 bases at V and 4 bases at J, with 12 bases between the two ends. This CDR3 is 13 amino acids long. CDR3 loop: CASSLRASTEAFF. As DNA, the CDR3 is TGTGCCAGCAGCCTCAGGGCCTCCACTGAAGCTTTCTTT.

The V gene is TRBV27, the J gene TRBJ2-5; D is uncertain. Trimming cost V 0 bases and J 0 bases, with 5 bases left between them. Germline CDR1 is MNHEY and CDR2 is SMNVEV (reference sequence). The CDR3 extends over 14 amino acids. As DNA, the CDR3 is TGTGCCAGCAGTTTATCCCCGTACCAAGAGACCCAGTACTTC. The encoded protein is CASSLSPYQETQYF.

This clone appeared once. The chain recombines TRBV18 with TRBJ2-1, with D perhaps matching TRBD1 (5 bases). The CDR3 has 13 amino acids. Germline V lookup: CDR1 KGHSH, CDR2 LQKENI. Between the trimmed V and J ends, which lost 2 bases and 10 bases, there was a span of 12 bases. The CDR3 sequence is CASSPVRTSEQFF. The CDR3 DNA follows: TGTGCCAGCTCACCAGTCAGGACATCCGAGCAGTTCTTC.

The J gene is TRBJ1-4, the V gene TRBV7-6; 9 bases match TRBD1. Germline CDR1 reads SGHVS; CDR2 reads FNYEAQ. With V trimmed by 3 bases and J by 5 bases, 10 bases remained unmatched. This CDR3 has 17 amino acids. CDR3 sequence reads: CASSLDRGTNRNEKLFF. The CDR3 DNA follows: TGTGCCAGCAGCTTGGACAGGGGAACAAATCGAAATGAAAAACTGTTTTTT.

The chain recombines TRBV15 with TRBJ1-5; 9 bases are a match to TRBD1. From germline, CDR1 is LNHNV and CDR2 YYDKDF (reference sequence). Germline trimming cut 8 bases from V and 3 bases from J; bases unmatched to any gene: 8. The CDR3 consists of 15 residues. In DNA, the CDR3 is TGTGCCACCGCCTCGACAGGGGGTTCCAATCAGCCCCAGCATTTT. Residues: CATASTGGSNQPQHF. Variable domain in full (rest from reference TRBV15 and TRBJ1-5): DAMVIQNPRYQVTQFGKPVTLSCSQTLNHNVMYWYQQKSSQAPKLLFHYYDKDFNNEADTPDNFQSRRPNTSFCFLDIRSPGLGDTAMYLCATASTGGSNQPQHFGDGTRLSIL.

The chain carries TRBV2 and TRBJ2-3, with a tentative D call TRBD2 (6 bases). V gave up 6 bases and J gave up 5 bases, with 15 bases separating them. CDR1 and CDR2 (germline): SNHLY, FYNNEI. The CDR3 contains 14 residues. DNA for the CDR3: TGTGCCAGCAGGGGAGGTTTGGCGGTAGATACGCAGTATTTT. Protein product: CASRGGLAVDTQYF.

The chain has TRBV28 and TRBJ2-2, with TRBD2 identical over 8 bases. Germline values: CDR1 MDHEN, CDR2 SYDVKM. V shed 8 bases and J 2 bases; nucleotides not matched to a gene: 7. This CDR3 has 15 residues. CDR3 in amino acids: CASGRLATNTGELFF. In DNA form, the CDR3 reads TGTGCCAGCGGGAGACTAGCGACTAACACCGGGGAGCTGTTTTTT.

The chain links TRBV7-8 to TRBJ1-3, with TRBD1 as a possible D gene (6 bases). Between the trimmed V and J ends, which lost 4 bases and 0 bases, there was a span of 13 bases. The CDR3 loop spans 16 amino acids. Germline V lookup: CDR1 SGHVS, CDR2 FQNEAQ. The CDR3 DNA follows: TGTGCCAGCAGCTCCACAGGGCCCCCCTCTGGAAACACCATATATTTT. This codes for CASSSTGPPSGNTIYF.

This chain joins TRBV28 and TRBJ1-2, with 8 bases aligning to TRBD1. Per germline, CDR1 MDHEN and CDR2 SYDVKM. After removal of 6 bases from V and 5 bases from J, the junction contained 8 bases not matched to a gene. This CDR3 is 14 amino acids long. The CDR3 nucleotides read TGTGCCAGCAGGGGACAGGAAGGAGGTTATGGCTACACCTTC. Its translation: CASRGQEGGYGYTF.

The genes are TRBV5-6 and TRBJ1-2; tentatively, D is TRBD1 (6 bases). The germline V gene has CDR1 SGHDT and CDR2 YYEEEE. V lost 4 bases, J lost 4 bases, and 17 bases lay in between. The CDR3 is 15 residues long. The CDR3 region is CASSAWTAPLYGYTF. In DNA form, the CDR3 reads TGTGCCAGCAGCGCATGGACAGCTCCCCTCTATGGCTACACCTTC. Supplemented by reference TRBV5-6 and TRBJ1-2, the full variable domain reads DAGVTQSPTHLIKTRGQQVTLRCSPKSGHDTVSWYQQALGQGPQFIFQYYEEEERQRGNFPDRFSGHQFPNYSSELNVNALLLGDSALYLCASSAWTAPLYGYTFGSGTRLTVV.

J is TRBJ2-7 and V is TRBV6-2 or TRBV6-3; TRBD2 matches 11 bases. Germline CDR1 is MNHEY and CDR2 is SVGEGT. CDR3 length equals 16 residues. Trimming removed 5 bases from V and 1 base from J; junction bases left unmatched: 7. The CDR3 sequence is CASSRRGTSGSYEQYF. CDR3 nucleotides: TGTGCCAGCAGTCGTCGGGGGACTAGCGGATCCTACGAGCAGTACTTC.

The chain uses TRBV5-1 and TRBJ1-4; 7 positions agree with TRBD1. The CDR3 spans 13 residues. CDR1 is SGHRS and CDR2 is YFSETQ in the germline V gene. Trimming took 4 bases from V and 8 from J; bases not matched to a gene: 5. The DNA of the CDR3 is TGCGCCAGCAGCCGACAGGGATGGGAAAAACTGTTTTTT. Translation gives CASSRQGWEKLFF.

The V gene is TRBV18, the J gene TRBJ1-1, with TRBD1 identical over 11 bases. There are 17 residues in the CDR3. CDR1 KGHSH and CDR2 LQKENI come from the germline V gene. The J segment lost 1 base and the V segment lost 6 bases, leaving 10 bases of the junction unmatched. The CDR3 coding sequence is TGTGCCAGCTCCCCCAATTTAGGACAGGGGGCGAACACTGAAGCTTTCTTT. This translates into CASSPNLGQGANTEAFF.

The chain is built from TRBV28 and TRBJ2-5, with 9 nucleotides matching TRBD2. The length of the CDR3 is 14 residues. V shed 4 bases and J 6 bases; nucleotides not matched to a gene: 6. Germline CDR1 MDHEN, CDR2 SYDVKM. CDR3 sequence reads: CASSSISGRKTQYF. The CDR3 nucleotides are TGTGCCAGCAGTTCTATTAGCGGGAGAAAGACCCAGTACTTC.

This chain uses TRBV27 with TRBJ2-7, with 7 bases lining up with TRBD2. The length of the CDR3 is 14 residues. V lost 8 bases, J lost 0 bases, and 7 bases stayed unmatched. CDR1 and CDR2 (germline): MNHEY, SMNVEV (reference sequence). CDR3: CASGVGGSSYEQYF. In DNA form, the CDR3 reads TGTGCCAGCGGGGTGGGAGGGAGCTCCTACGAGCAGTACTTC.

V gene TRBV28 combines with J gene TRBJ2-7, with D maybe TRBD1 (5 bases). The V and J ends lost 7 bases and 0 bases respectively, with 13 bases between them. The CDR3 contains 14 residues. Per the germline V gene, CDR1 is MDHEN and CDR2 is SYDVKM. Here the CDR3 reads CASKRGGDSYEQYF. CDR3 sequence (DNA): TGTGCCAGCAAAAGGGGCGGAGACTCCTACGAGCAGTACTTC.